These 10 T cell receptor beta chains originate from one sample sequenced in a study of early T cells in non-severe SARS-CoV-2 infection. A single record per CDR3 protein comes from TCRdb applying MiXCR to the 5' RACE reads. The table records about 71,000 distinct CDR3 sequences, 12% of them present only once. The specimen comprised whole blood, sampled at baseline. The receptors were gathered from an adult who was a healthcare worker with PCR-confirmed SARS-CoV-2 infection or an uninfected control (not recorded which).

On this clonotype: One end of the junction does not line up with germline, which may come from a read error. This chain connects TRBV2 to TRBJ1-6; TRBD1 matches at 7 bases. CDR1 is SNHLY, CDR2 FYNNEI, per germline. CDR3 length equals 16 residues. CDR3 sequence reads: CASSEAQGDYNSPLHF. The CDR3 nucleotides read TGTGCCAGCAGCGAAGCCCAGGGGGACTATAATTCACCCCTCCACTTT.

This chain connects TRBV18 to TRBJ2-5; no definite D call. Germline V gene sequence: CDR1 KGHSH, CDR2 LQKENI. The CDR3 length is 11 residues. V was pared by 2 bases and J by 5 bases, with 3 bases between. CDR3 in amino acids: CASSPSETQYF. In DNA, the CDR3 is TGTGCCAGCTCACCATCGGAGACCCAGTACTTC.

This clonotype was counted between two and nine times. The J gene is TRBJ2-1, the V gene TRBV12-3 or TRBV12-4, with unresolved D. Trimming removed 5 bases at V and 8 bases at J, with 7 bases between. There are 11 residues in the CDR3. The CDR3 nucleotides read TGTGCCAGCAGTAGACTTGATGAGCAGTTCTTC. This gives the protein CASSRLDEQFF.

This clonotype showed up just a few times. The V and J genes are TRBV3-1 and TRBJ2-3, with 9 bases aligning to TRBD2. This CDR3 has 15 amino acids. Germline V gene lookup returns CDR1 LGHDT and CDR2 YNNKEL (reference sequence). With 3 bases clipped from V and 4 bases from J, the junction kept 5 bases outside the gene matches. This chain's CDR3 is CASSHGRGGADTQYF. The CDR3 nucleotides are TGTGCCAGCAGCCACGGGCGGGGGGGTGCAGATACGCAGTATTTT.

The chain recombines TRBV11-2 with TRBJ1-1; D gene unclear. Germline V lookup: CDR1 SGHAT, CDR2 FQNNGV. CDR3 length equals 17 residues. Trimming took 5 bases from V and 1 from J, leaving 20 bases between them. This CDR3 reads CASSLYPPGGRNTEAFF. In nucleotides, the CDR3 is TGTGCCAGCAGCCTCTACCCCCCAGGTGGGAGGAACACTGAAGCTTTCTTT.

The chain carries TRBV7-6 and TRBJ2-1; 7 positions agree with TRBD2. With 3 bases clipped from V and 4 bases from J, the junction kept 0 bases outside the gene matches. Germline loops: CDR1 SGHVS, CDR2 FNYEAQ. CDR3 length equals 13 residues. The CDR3 bases are TGTGCCAGCAGCTTCGGGGGGTACAATGAGCAGTTCTTC. Translated: CASSFGGYNEQFF.

The V call is TRBV3-1, the J call TRBJ2-1, with TRBD2 matching 10 bases. CDR1 LGHDT and CDR2 YNNKEL come from the germline V gene (reference sequence). CDR3 length equals 15 residues. Trimming cost V 4 bases and J 4 bases; bases outside gene matches: 4. The CDR3 DNA reads as TGTGCCAGCAGCCTCAGCGGGGGGGGTTACAATGAGCAGTTCTTC. Encoded protein: CASSLSGGGYNEQFF.

In this sample, this clonotype turned up a few times. The chain couples TRBV20-1 to TRBJ1-6; TRBD1 agrees at 7 bases. The germline CDR1 and CDR2 sequences are DFQATT and SNEGSKA (reference sequence). V trimming: 6 bases; J trimming: 5 bases; junction bases outside the gene matches: 7. There are 14 residues in the CDR3. For the CDR3, the DNA is TGCAGTGCCCTGACAGGGTCAAATAATTCACCCCTCCACTTT. It codes for CSALTGSNNSPLHF.

This clonotype was found a few times. The V and J genes are TRBV7-9 and TRBJ1-6; tentatively, D is TRBD1 (6 bases). The CDR3 extends over 13 amino acids. CDR1 is SEHNR and CDR2 is FQNEAQ in the germline V gene (reference sequence). Trimming removed 5 bases at V and 7 bases at J, with 9 bases between. The CDR3 DNA sequence: TGTGCCAGCAGCGACAGGCTCAATTCACCCCTCCACTTT. It encodes CASSDRLNSPLHF.

The J gene is TRBJ1-1, the V gene TRBV5-4, with a possible D match to TRBD1 (6 bases). CDR1 SGHNT and CDR2 YYREEE come from the germline V gene (reference sequence). The CDR3 has 15 amino acids. V was clipped by 2 bases and J by 0 bases, with 11 bases between them. The CDR3 protein is CASSFSTGMNTEAFF. CDR3 in DNA: TGTGCCAGCAGCTTTTCCACAGGGATGAACACTGAAGCTTTCTTT. The full variable domain, with the rest looked up from reference TRBV5-4 and TRBJ1-1, is ETGVTQSPTHLIKTRGQQVTLRCSSQSGHNTVSWYQQALGQGPQFIFQYYREEENGRGNFPPRFSGLQFPNYSSELNVNALELDDSALYLCASSFSTGMNTEAFFGQGTRLTVV.